This T cell receptor (beta chain) came from a study of PD-1 blockade in classical Hodgkin lymphoma. At the level of the study: Intravenous infusions of nivolumab 3 mg/kg reached patients every 2 weeks.

Each patient's relapse followed autologous stem cell transplantation, and brentuximab vedotin exposure varied. There are 15 residues in the CDR3. V lost 2 bases, J lost 0 bases, and 7 bases lay in between. Germline V lookup: CDR1 ENHRY, CDR2 SYGVKD. Some clones are missing from TCRdb's copy, which holds only in-frame ones; the method was immunoSEQ multiplex PCR. This table holds fewer than 45,000 clones, approximately 86% found once. The sequences come from peripheral blood mononuclear cells (PBMCs), collected before the second cycle of nivolumab. The clonotype was recovered from a human donor with classical Hodgkin lymphoma. The gene calls are TRBV10-3 and TRBJ1-4; D unresolved. The CDR3 nucleotides are TGTGCCATCAGTGAGAACGGTGCAACTAATGAAAAACTGTTTTTT. It is translated as CAISENGATNEKLFF.